What follows are 16 T cell receptor beta chains derived from one specimen sequenced in a study of a mutant IDH1 vaccine in newly diagnosed glioma. Specified time point: week 35, safety follow-up. Topical imiquimod accompanied each vaccine dose, which consisted of 300 ug of mutant IDH1 20-mer peptide. The protocol was immunoSEQ multiplex PCR, while the TCRdb copy is restricted to in-frame clones and leaves out a portion. The top ten clones hold 1.5% of a sample with approximately 43,000 clones, 80% to 90% of them seen once. These receptors' targets are unknown. This specimen was PBMCs, taken from a glioma patient whose treatment included an IDH1 peptide vaccine. All receptors come from a man aged 35 to 55 with glioma.

The rearrangement joins TRBV7-8 to TRBJ2-7; D is possibly TRBD1 (7 bases). Germline CDR1 reads SGHVS; CDR2 reads FQNEAQ. V lost 5 bases and J 4 bases, leaving 18 bases between the germline ends. The CDR3 is made up of 15 amino acids. The CDR3 sequence is CASSLSQGGYYEQYF. DNA for the CDR3: TGTGCCAGCAGCCTGAGCCAGGGGGGTTATTACGAGCAGTACTTC.

The J gene is TRBJ2-7, the V gene TRBV28, with D maybe TRBD1 (6 bases). The V end was cut by 2 bases, the J end by 5 bases, with 25 bases between. This CDR3 comprises 18 residues. The germline gives CDR1 MDHEN, CDR2 SYDVKM. The DNA for the CDR3 is TGTGCCAGCAGTTTACCCCCTTACAGGGTAAGGGAGAACCACGAGCAGTACTTC. It yields the protein CASSLPPYRVRENHEQYF.

Remarks on this clone: The sample holds other DNA sequences that translate to the same CDR3. The chain is built from TRBV6-4 and TRBJ1-1; D not resolved. V lost 0 bases, J lost 2 bases, and 7 bases lay in between. The germline V gene encodes CDR1 MRHNA and CDR2 SNTAGT. The CDR3 has 14 residues. The CDR3 here is CASSDSNRNTEAFF. DNA of the CDR3: TGTGCCAGCAGTGACTCAAACAGAAACACTGAAGCTTTCTTT.

V and J are TRBV4-3 and TRBJ2-5; 8 bases are a match to TRBD2. This CDR3 has 15 amino acids. Germline CDR1 and CDR2: LGHNA and YSLEER. J was trimmed by 11 bases and V by 0 bases; bases with no gene match: 11. The CDR3 here is CASSQDRGGWLLQYF. In DNA form, the CDR3 reads TGCGCCAGCAGCCAAGATCGGGGGGGATGGCTGCTACAGTACTTC.

CDR3 residues: CASSLSGKPQHF. CDR3 nucleotides: TGTGCCAGCAGCCTGTCGGGGAAGCCCCAGCATTTT. The chain has TRBV28 and TRBJ1-5, with unresolved D. CDR1 is MDHEN and CDR2 is SYDVKM in the germline V gene. This CDR3 has 12 amino acids. V dropped 6 bases and J dropped 8 bases, with 11 bases sitting between them.

The chain has TRBV28 and TRBJ2-1; 11 bases align to TRBD2. CDR1 MDHEN and CDR2 SYDVKM come from the germline V gene. V shed 6 bases and J 9 bases; nucleotides not matched to a gene: 13. This CDR3 comprises 16 residues. CDR3 sequence: CASSKPSGRTRGEQFF. The CDR3 nucleotides read TGTGCCAGCAGCAAGCCTAGCGGGAGGACGAGGGGTGAGCAGTTCTTC.

The chain uses TRBV27 and TRBJ2-1, with D uncertain. V was clipped by 7 bases and J by 8 bases, with 12 bases between them. Germline CDR1 is MNHEY and CDR2 is SMNVEV (reference sequence). CDR3 length: 12 residues. CDR3 region: CASKSRNDEQFF. The CDR3 region has the DNA TGTGCCAGCAAATCCCGTAACGATGAGCAGTTCTTC.

The chain joins TRBV15 to TRBJ2-1; 10 positions match TRBD1. CDR3 length: 16 residues. J was trimmed by 5 bases and V by 1 base; bases with no gene match: 5. CDR1 is LNHNV and CDR2 is YYDKDF in the germline V gene (reference sequence). For the CDR3, the DNA is TGTGCCACCAGCAGAGCCCGGGGACAGGGGAACAATGAGCAGTTCTTC. Translating it yields CATSRARGQGNNEQFF. The full variable domain, in which reference TRBV15 and TRBJ2-1 provide the parts outside the CDR3, is DAMVIQNPRYQVTQFGKPVTLSCSQTLNHNVMYWYQQKSSQAPKLLFHYYDKDFNNEADTPDNFQSRRPNTSFCFLDIRSPGLGDTAMYLCATSRARGQGNNEQFFGPGTRLTVL.

This chain links TRBV10-1 with TRBJ2-1, with TRBD2 matching 10 bases. The junction had 7 bases not matched to a gene; V was cut back by 3 bases and J by 8 bases. CDR1 is WNHNN, CDR2 SYGVQD, per germline (reference sequence). CDR3 size: 15 residues. DNA for the CDR3: TGCGCCAGCAGTGACGGGAGCGGGGGGGAGTATGAGCAGTTCTTC. This gives the protein CASSDGSGGEYEQFF.

This clone has just one count. V gene TRBV7-2 combines with J gene TRBJ2-7; possibly TRBD1 for D (6 bases). Germline loops: CDR1 SGHTA, CDR2 FQGNSA. The CDR3 has 17 residues. V lost 1 base, J lost 5 bases, and 21 bases lay in between. DNA for the CDR3: TGTGCCAGCAGCTTAGTGGCGTTTTCAGGGGTCCGTCACGAGCAGTACTTC. Residues: CASSLVAFSGVRHEQYF.

The V and J genes are TRBV5-4 and TRBJ2-1; D call uncertain. The CDR3 sequence is 13 residues long. Germline V gene lookup returns CDR1 SGHNT and CDR2 YYREEE (reference sequence). Trimming cost V 9 bases and J 9 bases, with 19 bases left between them. The CDR3 DNA sequence: TGTGCCACTTCCGTCAGAACTCATCTTGAGCAGTTCTTC. Translated: CATSVRTHLEQFF.

This chain uses TRBV5-1 with TRBJ1-1; perhaps TRBD1 as D (5 bases). CDR3 length: 15 residues. The V gene's germline CDR1 is SGHRS and CDR2 YFSETQ. V was shortened by 2 bases and J by 4 bases, with 15 bases between the two germline ends. Written as DNA, the CDR3 is TGCGCCAGCAGCTTTCTACAGGCAGGTGGCACTGAAGCTTTCTTT. Its protein product is CASSFLQAGGTEAFF.

The chain recombines TRBV9 with TRBJ1-2; D not resolved. V dropped 1 base and J dropped 4 bases, with 8 bases sitting between them. CDR3 size: 13 residues. Germline CDR1 SGDLS, CDR2 YYNGEE. Written as DNA, the CDR3 is TGTGCCAGCAGCGTAAACGGACTCTATGGCTACACCTTC. This translates into CASSVNGLYGYTF.

The rearrangement links TRBV6-5 to TRBJ1-2; the D gene is possibly TRBD1 (5 bases). CDR1 is MNHEY, CDR2 SVGAGI, per germline. Trimming removed 5 bases from V and 4 bases from J, with 11 bases in between. The CDR3 totals 13 residues. CDR3 DNA: TGTGCCAGCAGTCAGGGACGGAGCTATGGCTACACCTTC. It encodes CASSQGRSYGYTF.

J is TRBJ1-5 and V is TRBV7-8; 10 nucleotides agree with TRBD1. V was pared by 5 bases and J by 6 bases, with 7 bases of the junction left unmatched. In germline, CDR1 is SGHVS, CDR2 FQNEAQ. The CDR3 length is 15 residues. CDR3 residues: CASSAGTGAGQPQHF. The CDR3 coding sequence is TGTGCCAGCAGCGCCGGGACAGGGGCCGGTCAGCCCCAGCATTTT. The full variable domain, in which reference TRBV7-8 and TRBJ1-5 provide the parts outside the CDR3, is GAGVSQSPRYKVAKRGQDVALRCDPISGHVSLFWYQQALGQGPEFLTYFQNEAQLDKSGLPSDRFFAERPEGSVSTLKIQRTQQEDSAVYLCASSAGTGAGQPQHFGDGTRLSIL.

The chain is built from TRBV7-9 and TRBJ1-6, with no clear D. Germline CDR1 is SEHNR and CDR2 is FQNEAQ (reference sequence). V was clipped by 5 bases and J by 10 bases, with 18 bases between them. This CDR3 contains 15 residues. CDR3 DNA: TGTGCCAGCAGCGCCGACACTTACGAGAGATCACCCCTCCACTTT. The encoded protein is CASSADTYERSPLHF.